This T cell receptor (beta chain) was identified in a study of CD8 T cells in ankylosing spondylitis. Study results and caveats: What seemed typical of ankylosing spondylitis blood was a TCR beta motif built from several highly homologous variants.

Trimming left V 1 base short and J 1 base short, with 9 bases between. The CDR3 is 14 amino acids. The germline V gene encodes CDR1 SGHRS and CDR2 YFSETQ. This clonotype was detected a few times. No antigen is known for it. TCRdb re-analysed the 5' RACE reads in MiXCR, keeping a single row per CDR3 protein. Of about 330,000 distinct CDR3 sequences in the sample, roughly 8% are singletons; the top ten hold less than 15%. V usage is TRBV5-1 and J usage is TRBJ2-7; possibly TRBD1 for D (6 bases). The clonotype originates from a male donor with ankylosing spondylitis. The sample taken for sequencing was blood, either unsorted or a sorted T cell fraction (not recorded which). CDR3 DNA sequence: TGCGCCAGCAGCTTGTTGACAGGTTCCTACGAGCAGTACTTC. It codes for CASSLLTGSYEQYF.